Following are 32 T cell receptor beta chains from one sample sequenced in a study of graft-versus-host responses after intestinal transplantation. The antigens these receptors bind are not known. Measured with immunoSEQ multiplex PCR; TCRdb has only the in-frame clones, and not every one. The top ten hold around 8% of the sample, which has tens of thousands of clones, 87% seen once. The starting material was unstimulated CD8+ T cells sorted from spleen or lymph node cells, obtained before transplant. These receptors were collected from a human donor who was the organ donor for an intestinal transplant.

In DNA form, the CDR3 reads TGTGCCAGCAGCTCCCAGCGGGGGGGATACAATGAGCAGTTCTTC. Translated, it gives CASSSQRGGYNEQFF. The rearrangement uses TRBV7-8 and TRBJ2-1; TRBD2 aligns across 10 bases. V shed 4 bases, J shed 4 bases, and the junction held 4 bases outside the gene matches. Germline V gene data show CDR1 as SGHVS and CDR2 as FQNEAQ. The CDR3 is made up of 15 amino acids.

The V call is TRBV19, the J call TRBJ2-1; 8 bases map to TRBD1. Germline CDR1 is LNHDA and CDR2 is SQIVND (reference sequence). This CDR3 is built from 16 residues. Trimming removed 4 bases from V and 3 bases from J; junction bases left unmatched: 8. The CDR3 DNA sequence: TGTGCCAGTAGTACCCGACAGGGGATGGACTACAATGAGCAGTTCTTC. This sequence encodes CASSTRQGMDYNEQFF.

The CDR3 sequence: CSGGAEAFF. In DNA, the CDR3 is TGCAGCGGCGGCGCTGAAGCTTTCTTT. The gene calls are TRBV29-1 and TRBJ1-1; no clear D gene. The V and J ends lost 7 bases and 6 bases respectively, with 6 bases between them. The CDR3 is 9 residues long. Germline V gene sequence: CDR1 SQVTM, CDR2 ANQGSEA.

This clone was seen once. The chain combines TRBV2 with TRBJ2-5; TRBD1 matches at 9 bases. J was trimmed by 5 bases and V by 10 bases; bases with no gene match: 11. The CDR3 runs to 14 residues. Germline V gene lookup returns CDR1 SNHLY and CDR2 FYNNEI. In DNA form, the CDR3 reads TGTGCCACAACAACAGGGGGCGGTTGGGAGACCCAGTACTTC. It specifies CATTTGGGWETQYF.

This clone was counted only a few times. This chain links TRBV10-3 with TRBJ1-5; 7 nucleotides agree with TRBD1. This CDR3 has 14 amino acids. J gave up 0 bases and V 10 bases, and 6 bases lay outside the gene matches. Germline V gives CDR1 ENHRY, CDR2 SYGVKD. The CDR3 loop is CASNTGDSNQPQHF. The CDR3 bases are TGTGCCAGCAACACAGGGGATAGCAATCAGCCCCAGCATTTT.

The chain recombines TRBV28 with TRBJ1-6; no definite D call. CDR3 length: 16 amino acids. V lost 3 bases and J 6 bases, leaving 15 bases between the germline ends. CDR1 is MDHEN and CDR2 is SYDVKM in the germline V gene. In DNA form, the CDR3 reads TGTGCCAGCAGTTTCGAGACGATCAAAGTTAATTCACCCCTCCACTTT. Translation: CASSFETIKVNSPLHF.

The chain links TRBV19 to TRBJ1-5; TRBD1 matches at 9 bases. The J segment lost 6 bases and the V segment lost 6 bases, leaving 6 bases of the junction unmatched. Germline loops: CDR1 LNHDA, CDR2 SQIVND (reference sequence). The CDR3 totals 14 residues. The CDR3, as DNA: TGTGCCAGTAGCCCCACAGGGGGCGGTCAGCCCCAGCATTTT. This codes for CASSPTGGGQPQHF.

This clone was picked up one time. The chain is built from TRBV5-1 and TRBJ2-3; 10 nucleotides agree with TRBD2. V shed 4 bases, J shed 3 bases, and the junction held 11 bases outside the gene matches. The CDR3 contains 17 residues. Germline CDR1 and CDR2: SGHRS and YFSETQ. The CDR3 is CASSPSSGGASTDTQYF. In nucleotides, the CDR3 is TGCGCCAGCAGCCCTTCGAGCGGGGGGGCCTCAACAGATACGCAGTATTTT.

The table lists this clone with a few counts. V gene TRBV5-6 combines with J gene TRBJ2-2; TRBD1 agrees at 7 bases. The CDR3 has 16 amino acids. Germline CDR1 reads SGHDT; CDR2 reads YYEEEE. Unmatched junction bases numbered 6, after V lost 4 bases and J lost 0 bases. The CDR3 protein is CASSPDRVTNTGELFF. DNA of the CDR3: TGTGCCAGCAGCCCAGACAGGGTTACGAACACCGGGGAGCTGTTTTTT. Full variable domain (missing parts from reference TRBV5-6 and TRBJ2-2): DAGVTQSPTHLIKTRGQQVTLRCSPKSGHDTVSWYQQALGQGPQFIFQYYEEEERQRGNFPDRFSGHQFPNYSSELNVNALLLGDSALYLCASSPDRVTNTGELFFGEGSRLTVL.

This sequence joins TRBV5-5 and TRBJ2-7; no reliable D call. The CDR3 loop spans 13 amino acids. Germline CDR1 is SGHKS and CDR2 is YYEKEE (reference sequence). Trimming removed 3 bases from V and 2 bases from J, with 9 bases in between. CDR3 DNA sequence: TGTGCCAGCAGCTCTACAGTTACCTACGAGCAGTACTTC. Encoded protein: CASSSTVTYEQYF. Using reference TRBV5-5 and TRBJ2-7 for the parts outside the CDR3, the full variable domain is DAGVTQSPTHLIKTRGQQVTLRCSPISGHKSVSWYQQVLGQGPQFIFQYYEKEERGRGNFPDRFSARQFPNYSSELNVNALLLGDSALYLCASSSTVTYEQYFGPGTRLTVT.

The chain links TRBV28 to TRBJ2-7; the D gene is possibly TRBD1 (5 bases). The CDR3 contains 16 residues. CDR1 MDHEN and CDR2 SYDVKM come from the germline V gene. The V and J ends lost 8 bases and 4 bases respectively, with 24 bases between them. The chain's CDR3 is CASPRGIDIDRYEQYF. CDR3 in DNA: TGTGCCAGCCCTAGGGGCATAGATATAGATCGATACGAGCAGTACTTC.

The CDR3 spells CASSQERLGVGEKLFF. For the CDR3, the DNA is TGTGCCAGCAGCCAAGAAAGACTCGGGGTTGGCGAAAAACTGTTTTTT. J is TRBJ1-4 and V is TRBV14, with D unresolved. This CDR3 has 16 residues. The V and J ends lost 0 bases and 8 bases respectively, with 16 bases between them. The germline V gene has CDR1 SGHDN and CDR2 FVKESK.

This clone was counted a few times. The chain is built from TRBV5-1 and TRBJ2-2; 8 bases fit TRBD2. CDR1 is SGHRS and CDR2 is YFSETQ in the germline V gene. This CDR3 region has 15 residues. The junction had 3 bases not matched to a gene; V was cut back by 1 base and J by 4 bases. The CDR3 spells CASSLPSGSTGELFF. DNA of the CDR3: TGCGCCAGCAGCTTGCCTAGCGGGTCCACCGGGGAGCTGTTTTTT.

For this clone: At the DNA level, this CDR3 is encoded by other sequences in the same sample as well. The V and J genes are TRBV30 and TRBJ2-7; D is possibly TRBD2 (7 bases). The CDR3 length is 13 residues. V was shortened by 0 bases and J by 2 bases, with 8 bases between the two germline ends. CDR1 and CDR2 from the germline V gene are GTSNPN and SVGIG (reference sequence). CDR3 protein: CAWSVGGAYEQYF. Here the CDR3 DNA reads TGTGCCTGGAGTGTAGGGGGGGCCTACGAGCAGTACTTC.

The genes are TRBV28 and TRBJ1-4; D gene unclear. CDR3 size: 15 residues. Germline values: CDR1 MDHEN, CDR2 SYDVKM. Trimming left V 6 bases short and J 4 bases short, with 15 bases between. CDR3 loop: CASSSAAQLNEKLFF. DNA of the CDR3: TGTGCCAGCAGCAGCGCGGCACAGCTTAATGAAAAACTGTTTTTT.

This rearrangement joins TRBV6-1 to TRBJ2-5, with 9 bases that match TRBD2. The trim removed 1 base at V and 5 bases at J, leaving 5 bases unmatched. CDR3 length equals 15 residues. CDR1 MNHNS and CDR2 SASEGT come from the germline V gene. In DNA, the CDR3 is TGTGCCAGCAGTGAAGTAGCGGGGGTCGCGGAGACCCAGTACTTC. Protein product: CASSEVAGVAETQYF.

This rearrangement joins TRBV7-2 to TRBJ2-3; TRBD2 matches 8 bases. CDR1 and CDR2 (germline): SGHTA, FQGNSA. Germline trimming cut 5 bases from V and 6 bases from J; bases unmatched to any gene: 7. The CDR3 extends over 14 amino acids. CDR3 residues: CASSPFGGADTQYF. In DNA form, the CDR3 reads TGTGCCAGCAGCCCATTCGGGGGGGCCGATACGCAGTATTTT.

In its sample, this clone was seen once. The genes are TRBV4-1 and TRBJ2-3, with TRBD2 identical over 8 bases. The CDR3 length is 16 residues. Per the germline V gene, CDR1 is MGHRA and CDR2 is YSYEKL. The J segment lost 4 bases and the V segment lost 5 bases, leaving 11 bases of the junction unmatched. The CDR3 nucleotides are TGCGCCAGCAGCTTTTCCGGACTAGCTGACTCAGATACGCAGTATTTT. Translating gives CASSFSGLADSDTQYF.

CDR3 in DNA: TGTGCCAGCAGGGTGCCCGGGACAGCCAATGAGCAGTTCTTC. The encoded protein is CASRVPGTANEQFF. The chain couples TRBV28 to TRBJ2-1; 7 positions match TRBD1. From germline, CDR1 is MDHEN and CDR2 SYDVKM. J was trimmed by 6 bases and V by 6 bases; bases with no gene match: 8. This CDR3 contains 14 residues.

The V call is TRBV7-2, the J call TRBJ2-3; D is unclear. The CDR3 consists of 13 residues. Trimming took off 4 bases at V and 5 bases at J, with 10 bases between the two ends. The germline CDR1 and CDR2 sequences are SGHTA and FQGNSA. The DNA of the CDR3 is TGTGCCAGCAGCTCCCCTCCGTTAGATACGCAGTATTTT. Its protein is CASSSPPLDTQYF.

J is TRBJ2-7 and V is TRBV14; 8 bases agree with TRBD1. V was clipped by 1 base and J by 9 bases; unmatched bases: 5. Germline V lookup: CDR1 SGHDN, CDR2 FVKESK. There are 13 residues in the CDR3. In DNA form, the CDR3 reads TGTGCCAGCAGCCAAGGAGTGGGGACAGGGCAGTACTTC. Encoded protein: CASSQGVGTGQYF.

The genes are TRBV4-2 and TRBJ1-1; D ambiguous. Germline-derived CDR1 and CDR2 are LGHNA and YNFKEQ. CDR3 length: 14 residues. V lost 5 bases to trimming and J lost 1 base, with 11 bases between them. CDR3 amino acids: CASSFRVTNTEAFF. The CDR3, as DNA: TGTGCCAGCAGCTTTCGGGTGACGAACACTGAAGCTTTCTTT.

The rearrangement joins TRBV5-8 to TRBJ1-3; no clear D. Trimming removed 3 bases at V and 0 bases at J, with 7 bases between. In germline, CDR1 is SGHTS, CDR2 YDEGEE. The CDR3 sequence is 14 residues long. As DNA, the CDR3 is TGTGCCAGCAGCTCCCGGGGCTCTGGAAACACCATATATTTT. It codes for CASSSRGSGNTIYF. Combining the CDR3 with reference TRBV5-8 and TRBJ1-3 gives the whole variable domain EAGVTQSPTHLIKTRGQQATLRCSPISGHTSVYWYQQALGLGLQFLLWYDEGEERNRGNFPPRFSGRQFPNYSSELNVNALELEDSALYLCASSSRGSGNTIYFGEGSWLTVV.

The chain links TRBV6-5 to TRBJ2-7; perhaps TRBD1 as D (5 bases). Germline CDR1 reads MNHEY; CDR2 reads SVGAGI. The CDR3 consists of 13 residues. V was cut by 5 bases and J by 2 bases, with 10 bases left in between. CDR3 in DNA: TGTGCCAGCAGTGACAGCGTTACCTACGAGCAGTACTTC. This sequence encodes CASSDSVTYEQYF.

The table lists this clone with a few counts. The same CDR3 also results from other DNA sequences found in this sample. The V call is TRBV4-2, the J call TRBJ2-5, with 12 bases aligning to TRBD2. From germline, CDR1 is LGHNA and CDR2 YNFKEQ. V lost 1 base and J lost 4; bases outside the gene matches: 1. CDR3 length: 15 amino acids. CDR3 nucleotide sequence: TGTGCCAGCAGCCAAGCTAGCGGGGGGGCAGAGACCCAGTACTTC. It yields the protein CASSQASGGAETQYF.

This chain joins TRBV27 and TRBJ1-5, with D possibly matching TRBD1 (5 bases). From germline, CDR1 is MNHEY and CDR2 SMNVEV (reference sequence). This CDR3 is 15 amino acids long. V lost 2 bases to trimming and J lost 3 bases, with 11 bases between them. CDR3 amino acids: CASSLVSGPNQPQHF. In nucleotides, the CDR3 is TGTGCCAGCAGTTTAGTATCAGGGCCCAATCAGCCCCAGCATTTT.

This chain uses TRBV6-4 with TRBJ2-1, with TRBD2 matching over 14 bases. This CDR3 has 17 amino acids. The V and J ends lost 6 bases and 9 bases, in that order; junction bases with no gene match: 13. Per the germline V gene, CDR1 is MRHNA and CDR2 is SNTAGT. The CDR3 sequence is CASSGETSGGAFGEQFF. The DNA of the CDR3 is TGTGCCAGCAGCGGCGAGACTAGCGGGGGGGCGTTCGGTGAGCAGTTCTTC.

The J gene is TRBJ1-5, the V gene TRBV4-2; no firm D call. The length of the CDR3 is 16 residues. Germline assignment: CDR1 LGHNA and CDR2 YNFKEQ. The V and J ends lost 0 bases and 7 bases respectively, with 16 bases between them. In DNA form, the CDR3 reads TGTGCCAGCAGCCAAGATCTTTCCGGTATAGTCCAGCCCCAGCATTTT. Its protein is CASSQDLSGIVQPQHF.

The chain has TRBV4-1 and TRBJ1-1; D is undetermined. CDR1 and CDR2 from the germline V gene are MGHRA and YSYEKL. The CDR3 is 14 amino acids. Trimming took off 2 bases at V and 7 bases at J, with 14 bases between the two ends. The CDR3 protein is CASSQQLSGIEAFF. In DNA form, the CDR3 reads TGCGCCAGCAGCCAACAATTGTCGGGTATTGAAGCTTTCTTT.

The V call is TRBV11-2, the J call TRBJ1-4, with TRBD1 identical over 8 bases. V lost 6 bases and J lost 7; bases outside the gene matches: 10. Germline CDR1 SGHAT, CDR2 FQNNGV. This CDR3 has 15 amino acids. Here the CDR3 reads CASRSGQGPFEKLFF. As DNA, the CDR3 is TGTGCCAGCAGATCAGGACAGGGCCCCTTTGAAAAACTGTTTTTT.

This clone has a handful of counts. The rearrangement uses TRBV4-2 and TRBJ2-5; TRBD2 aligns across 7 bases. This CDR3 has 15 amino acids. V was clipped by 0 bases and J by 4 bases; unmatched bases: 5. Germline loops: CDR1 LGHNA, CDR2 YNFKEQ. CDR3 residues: CASSQEVGGGETQYF. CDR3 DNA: TGTGCCAGCAGCCAAGAGGTGGGGGGGGGAGAGACCCAGTACTTC.

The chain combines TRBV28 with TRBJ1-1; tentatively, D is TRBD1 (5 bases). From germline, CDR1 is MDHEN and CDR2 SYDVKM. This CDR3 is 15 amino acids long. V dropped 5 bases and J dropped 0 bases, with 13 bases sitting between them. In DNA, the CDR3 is TGTGCCAGCAGTACCTACGGACAATTGAACACTGAAGCTTTCTTT. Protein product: CASSTYGQLNTEAFF.